The clone carrying this TCR beta chain has just a few counts. The sample comes from a study of human T cells and chemical hapten exposure. Study-level background: Predominantly women, the patients had alopecia areata, totalis or universalis. It was small differences in pooled library volume that mainly caused per-sample TCR yields to vary.

Time point meaning: pre-sensitization, week 0. Specified treatment: therapeutic diphenylcyclopropenone sensitization with weekly scalp DPC. Alopecia patients between 18 and 70 years old and suitable for DPC were used as donors. Within the library, unique molecular identifiers were attached to each individual cDNA molecule. TCRdb independently ran MiXCR on the RACE reads; one entry per CDR3 protein. The table has 300,000 to 450,000 distinct CDR3 sequences, about 5.1% seen once. Trimming at V came to 7 bases and at J to 6 bases, leaving 7 bases not matched to a gene. Germline CDR1 reads SGHRS; CDR2 reads YFSETQ. This CDR3 region has 13 residues.

The source material was whole blood, sampled in connection with sensitization to the hapten diphenylcyclopropenone (DPC). V is TRBV5-1 and J is TRBJ2-3, with 8 bases that match TRBD2. This receptor was taken from a woman between 45 and 60 years old with alopecia areata. Some clones in this sample may be carry-over from other donors' samples. CDR3 region: CASGAGGQDTQYF. DNA of the CDR3: TGCGCCAGCGGGGCGGGGGGCCAGGATACGCAGTATTTT.